This T cell receptor beta chain emerged from a study of blood T cell repertoires in COVID-19. The wider study: In each case, the material was cDNA or gDNA derived from T cells, B-cell-depleted T cells, or PBMCs.

The CDR3 has 12 amino acids. CDR1 is MDHEN and CDR2 is SYDVKM in the germline V gene. V lost 6 bases, J lost 6 bases, and 10 bases lay in between. Per the original methods: Quantification of nucleated cells was approximated via reference gene primer amplification. Sequencing was performed with immunoSEQ multiplex PCR; in TCRdb, only in-frame clones are kept and a portion is missing. Clone size and V and J calls were adopted from that table, with D and trimming inferred from the DNA. The sample contains about 190,000 clones, around 89% of which appear only once. Sequenced sample: peripheral blood. This TCR derives from a woman aged 25 to 39 with acute or convalescent COVID-19. V gene TRBV28 combines with J gene TRBJ2-3, with D perhaps TRBD2 (6 bases). The CDR3 loop reads CASSSGLDTQYF. The CDR3 DNA is TGTGCCAGCAGCTCGGGACTCGATACGCAGTATTTT. The whole variable domain, remainder taken from reference TRBV28 and TRBJ2-3, is DVKVTQSSRYLVKRTGEKVFLECVQDMDHENMFWYRQDPGLGLRLIYFSYDVKMKEKGDIPEGYSVSREKKERFSLILESASTNQTSMYLCASSSGLDTQYFGPGTRLTVL.